This T cell receptor (beta chain) was profiled in a study of shared clonotypes between healthy human individuals. Whole-study findings and limits: Sequencing depth was expected to affect clonotype sharing among donors.

CDR1 and CDR2 (germline): MNHEY, SVGAGI. The CDR3 is 13 amino acids. The V gene end was trimmed by 6 bases and the J gene end by 11 bases; junction bases not matched to a gene: 10. In regard to this clone: What it binds is unknown.

Each subset's genomic DNA was split evenly across several immunoSEQ plates. Every unsorted PBMC PCR replicate was loaded with approximately 0.3 ug DNA, tens of thousands of T cell genomes. Repertoires were generated with immunoSEQ multiplex PCR, while TCRdb's copy carries only in-frame clones and drops some. The sample shows about 470,000 clones, roughly 83% of them seen only once. The sequence derives from a woman between 40 and 50 years old in good health. Some clones in this sample may be carry-over from other donors' samples. Sequencing was performed on PBMCs. The chain has TRBV6-5 and TRBJ2-7, with TRBD1 matching 10 bases. CDR3 loop: CASSRDRGHGEYF. Written as DNA, the CDR3 is TGTGCCAGCAGCCGCGACAGGGGGCATGGTGAGTACTTC.